This TCR beta chain originates from a study of T cell changes during pregnancy in multiple sclerosis. Method: immunoSEQ multiplex PCR; TCRdb's copy keeps in-frame clones and lacks some. The table records about 64,000 clones, around 91% of them present only once. V lost 7 bases and J lost 7, with 20 bases in between. Germline V gene lookup returns CDR1 SQVTM and CDR2 ANQGSEA. CDR3 length: 14 amino acids. This clone appeared a single time. The material was peripheral blood, obtained in the second trimester of pregnancy. The V call is TRBV29-1, the J call TRBJ2-1; D possibly corresponds to TRBD2 (5 bases). This TCR was sampled from a female donor in good health, enrolled as a control in a pregnancy study. CDR3 DNA sequence: TGCAGCGCCTCCGGTACTAGAGACTTTAATGAGCAGTTCTTC. The encoded protein is CSASGTRDFNEQFF.